The 22 T cell receptor beta chains below were found in one sample sequenced in a study of T cells in localized non-small cell lung cancer. Only in-frame clones appear in the TCRdb table, and some are missing; sequencing was by immunoSEQ multiplex PCR. The table records around 29,000 clones, roughly 87% of them present only once. This material consisted of peripheral blood, taken before any cancer treatment. Receptors were obtained from a woman aged 40-69 years with stage I lung adenocarcinoma.

The J gene is TRBJ2-7, the V gene TRBV23-1; D gene ambiguous. TRBV23-1 is designated an ORF whose function remains uncertain. The CDR3 covers 14 residues. Trimming took 0 bases from V and 2 from J, leaving 8 bases between them. CDR3 residues: CASSQSLGTYEQYF. CDR3 nucleotides: TGCGCCAGCAGTCAATCCCTAGGTACCTACGAGCAGTACTTC.

CDR3 sequence reads: CASSESNSGGAGEQFF. For the CDR3, the DNA is TGCGCCAGCAGTGAGTCGAATAGCGGGGGGGCCGGTGAGCAGTTCTTC. The chain couples TRBV10-1 to TRBJ2-1, with 11 positions matching TRBD2. Per the germline V gene, CDR1 is WNHNN and CDR2 is SYGVQD (reference sequence). This CDR3 is 16 amino acids long. V lost 0 bases to trimming and J lost 9 bases; unmatched junction nucleotides: 7.

This sequence joins TRBV9 and TRBJ2-7, with D perhaps TRBD2 (5 bases). V was pared by 4 bases and J by 2 bases, with 13 bases between. Germline loops: CDR1 SGDLS, CDR2 YYNGEE. The CDR3 consists of 14 residues. CDR3 amino acids: CASSPRRAAYEQYF. The CDR3 region has the DNA TGTGCCAGCAGCCCCCGGCGGGCGGCCTACGAGCAGTACTTC.

This clone was picked up a small number of times. The chain carries TRBV5-1 and TRBJ1-1; 7 bases map to TRBD1. The CDR3 covers 14 residues. Germline CDR1 and CDR2: SGHRS and YFSETQ. Trimming at V came to 4 bases and at J to 5 bases, leaving 8 bases not matched to a gene. The chain's CDR3 is CASSPRQGETEAFF. CDR3 in DNA: TGCGCCAGCAGCCCACGACAGGGTGAAACTGAAGCTTTCTTT. Supplemented by reference TRBV5-1 and TRBJ1-1, the full variable domain reads KAGVTQTPRYLIKTRGQQVTLSCSPISGHRSVSWYQQTPGQGLQFLFEYFSETQRNKGNFPGRFSGRQFSNSRSEMNVSTLELGDSALYLCASSPRQGETEAFFGQGTRLTVV.

This chain uses TRBV5-1 with TRBJ2-7; TRBD2 agrees at 7 bases. Germline V CDR1 and CDR2: SGHRS, YFSETQ. The CDR3 sequence is 14 residues long. V shed 4 bases and J 0 bases; nucleotides not matched to a gene: 4. The CDR3 coding sequence is TGCGCCAGCAGCGCGGCTAGCGGCTCCTACGAGCAGTACTTC. Amino acids: CASSAASGSYEQYF.

The V and J genes are TRBV5-1 and TRBJ2-7; the match to TRBD2 covers 8 bases. CDR1 is SGHRS, CDR2 YFSETQ, per germline. The CDR3 has 15 amino acids. Trimming removed 4 bases from V and 0 bases from J; junction bases left unmatched: 6. The CDR3, as DNA: TGCGCCAGCAGCATCAGCGGGGGCGTCTCCTACGAGCAGTACTTC. This sequence encodes CASSISGGVSYEQYF.

J is TRBJ1-2 and V is TRBV18, with 9 bases lining up with TRBD1. This CDR3 spans 15 amino acids. CDR1 is KGHSH, CDR2 LQKENI, per germline. V gave up 2 bases and J gave up 2 bases; unmatched junction bases: 3. The CDR3 DNA follows: TGTGCCAGCTCACCAACCGGGACAGGGAACTATGGCTACACCTTC. Its translation: CASSPTGTGNYGYTF.

The chain employs TRBV19 and TRBJ1-1, with D tentatively TRBD1 (6 bases). CDR3 size: 12 residues. Germline V gene sequence: CDR1 LNHDA, CDR2 SQIVND (reference sequence). Trimming pared 9 bases from V and 4 bases from J, leaving 12 bases between. CDR3 DNA sequence: TGTGCCAGCAACAGGGTGGGCACTGAAGCTTTCTTT. Translation gives CASNRVGTEAFF. Drawing the rest from reference TRBV19 and TRBJ1-1, the complete variable domain is DGGITQSPKYLFRKEGQNVTLSCEQNLNHDAMYWYRQDPGQGLRLIYYSQIVNDFQKGDIAEGYSVSREKKESFPLTVTSAQKNPTAFYLCASNRVGTEAFFGQGTRLTVV.

V gene TRBV6-5 combines with J gene TRBJ2-2; D uncertain. Germline CDR1 MNHEY, CDR2 SVGAGI. The CDR3 runs to 15 residues. Trimming removed 6 bases from V and 6 bases from J, with 17 bases in between. The CDR3 spells CASRVSGLAAGELFF. DNA of the CDR3: TGTGCCAGCAGAGTGTCCGGGTTGGCCGCCGGGGAGCTGTTTTTT.

CDR3 sequence: CASSPGPNTNYGYTF. CDR3 sequence (DNA): TGTGCCAGCAGCCCCGGACCAAATACTAACTATGGCTACACCTTC. The rearrangement joins TRBV5-4 to TRBJ1-2; no definite D call. Deletions cut 4 bases from V and 0 bases from J, with 13 bases between. Germline CDR1 and CDR2: SGHNT and YYREEE (reference sequence). The CDR3 is 15 amino acids.

The CDR3: CASRSRGQEDGYTF. The DNA for the CDR3 is TGTGCCAGCAGGTCCAGGGGACAGGAGGATGGCTACACCTTC. The chain recombines TRBV28 with TRBJ1-2; 8 bases fit TRBD1. The CDR3 has 14 amino acids. The V segment lost 6 bases and the J segment 6 bases; nucleotides outside the gene matches: 9. The V gene's germline CDR1 is MDHEN and CDR2 SYDVKM.

The chain combines TRBV19 with TRBJ1-1, with D hard to call. V was pared by 8 bases and J by 1 base, with 5 bases between. Germline CDR1 and CDR2: LNHDA and SQIVND (reference sequence). The CDR3 covers 11 residues. The CDR3 sequence: CASRTNTEAFF. The CDR3 region has the DNA TGTGCCAGTCGGACGAACACTGAAGCTTTCTTT.

The chain has TRBV5-4 and TRBJ2-1, with a possible D match to TRBD2 (6 bases). V lost 4 bases, J lost 7 bases, and 15 bases lay in between. CDR3 size: 14 residues. In germline, CDR1 is SGHNT, CDR2 YYREEE (reference sequence). In DNA, the CDR3 is TGTGCCAGCAGCGCGGGGTCCCTTAGGAATGAGCAGTTCTTC. Translating it yields CASSAGSLRNEQFF.

This chain connects TRBV5-6 to TRBJ1-1; D unresolved. V was cut by 0 bases and J by 6 bases, with 9 bases left in between. The length of the CDR3 is 13 residues. CDR1 is SGHDT, CDR2 YYEEEE, per germline. CDR3 nucleotides: TGTGCCAGCAGCTTGGCTGGGTACGCTGAAGCTTTCTTT. Translation gives CASSLAGYAEAFF. Supplemented by reference TRBV5-6 and TRBJ1-1, the full variable domain reads DAGVTQSPTHLIKTRGQQVTLRCSPKSGHDTVSWYQQALGQGPQFIFQYYEEEERQRGNFPDRFSGHQFPNYSSELNVNALLLGDSALYLCASSLAGYAEAFFGQGTRLTVV.

V usage is TRBV2 and J usage is TRBJ1-3; a possible D gene is TRBD1 (5 bases). CDR3 size: 14 residues. The germline CDR1 and CDR2 sequences are SNHLY and FYNNEI. V shed 6 bases and J shed 0 bases, with 9 bases lying between them. The CDR3 coding sequence is TGTGCCAGCAGCCCAGGGCACTCTGGAAACACCATATATTTT. Its protein is CASSPGHSGNTIYF. Filled out from reference TRBV2 and TRBJ1-3, the complete variable domain reads EPEVTQTPSHQVTQMGQEVILRCVPISNHLYFYWYRQILGQKVEFLVSFYNNEISEKSEIFDDQFSVERPDGSNFTLKIRSTKLEDSAMYFCASSPGHSGNTIYFGEGSWLTVV.

The rearrangement links TRBV28 to TRBJ2-7; D might be TRBD2 (6 bases). V dropped 5 bases and J dropped 0 bases, with 14 bases sitting between them. Germline loops: CDR1 MDHEN, CDR2 SYDVKM. The length of the CDR3 is 15 residues. CDR3: CASSQTGTLSYEQYF. CDR3 bases: TGTGCCAGCAGTCAAACCGGGACTCTCTCCTACGAGCAGTACTTC.

The genes are TRBV5-1 and TRBJ2-3; 13 positions agree with TRBD2. J was trimmed by 7 bases and V by 0 bases; bases with no gene match: 8. Germline lookup yields CDR1 SGHRS and CDR2 YFSETQ. The CDR3 has 17 residues. This CDR3 is CASSLVGTSGKGYTQYF. DNA of the CDR3: TGCGCCAGCAGCTTGGTCGGGACTAGCGGGAAGGGATATACGCAGTATTTT.

This rearrangement joins TRBV7-2 to TRBJ2-1; TRBD1 aligns across 9 bases. Germline trimming cut 3 bases from V and 7 bases from J; bases unmatched to any gene: 13. The CDR3 loop spans 17 amino acids. CDR1 is SGHTA, CDR2 FQGNSA, per germline. DNA for the CDR3: TGTGCCAGCAGCTTCGCTGGGGCCGGGACAGGGTGGAATGAGCAGTTCTTC. It yields the protein CASSFAGAGTGWNEQFF.

This clone was seen once. The chain links TRBV6-5 to TRBJ1-1; possible D gene TRBD1, 5 bases. This CDR3 region has 14 residues. Germline V gives CDR1 MNHEY, CDR2 SVGAGI. The germline V and J ends were trimmed by 7 bases and 4 bases, with 16 bases remaining between them. The DNA of the CDR3 is TGTGCCAGCAAAGTTGTCAGGGACGGCACTGAAGCTTTCTTT. Its protein product is CASKVVRDGTEAFF.

The chain carries TRBV29-1 and TRBJ1-5, with TRBD1 as a possible D gene (5 bases). There are 14 residues in the CDR3. Trimming removed 4 bases at V and 5 bases at J, with 15 bases between. Germline CDR1 SQVTM, CDR2 ANQGSEA. CDR3 loop: CSVAGARGDQPQHF. For the CDR3, the DNA is TGCAGCGTTGCTGGGGCGCGAGGCGATCAGCCCCAGCATTTT.

The count of this clone is one. V usage is TRBV7-2 and J usage is TRBJ2-7, with unresolved D. V gave up 8 bases and J gave up 0 bases, with 5 bases separating them. This CDR3 is built from 11 residues. Per germline, CDR1 SGHTA and CDR2 FQGNSA. Here the CDR3 DNA reads TGTGCCAGCGCCTACTCCTACGAGCAGTACTTC. Its protein product is CASAYSYEQYF.

The gene calls are TRBV7-9 and TRBJ1-1, with 8 positions matching TRBD1. V dropped 5 bases and J dropped 1; count of bases not matched to a gene: 6. The CDR3 contains 15 residues. Germline CDR1 is SEHNR and CDR2 is FQNEAQ (reference sequence). CDR3 sequence reads: CASSGRTGRNTEAFF. The CDR3 DNA reads as TGTGCCAGCAGCGGCCGGACAGGGAGGAACACTGAAGCTTTCTTT. Based on the CDR3 plus reference TRBV7-9 and TRBJ1-1, the full variable domain is DTGVSQNPRHKITKRGQNVTFRCDPISEHNRLYWYRQTLGQGPEFLTYFQNEAQLEKSRLLSDRFSAERPKGSFSTLEIQRTEQGDSAMYLCASSGRTGRNTEAFFGQGTRLTVV.